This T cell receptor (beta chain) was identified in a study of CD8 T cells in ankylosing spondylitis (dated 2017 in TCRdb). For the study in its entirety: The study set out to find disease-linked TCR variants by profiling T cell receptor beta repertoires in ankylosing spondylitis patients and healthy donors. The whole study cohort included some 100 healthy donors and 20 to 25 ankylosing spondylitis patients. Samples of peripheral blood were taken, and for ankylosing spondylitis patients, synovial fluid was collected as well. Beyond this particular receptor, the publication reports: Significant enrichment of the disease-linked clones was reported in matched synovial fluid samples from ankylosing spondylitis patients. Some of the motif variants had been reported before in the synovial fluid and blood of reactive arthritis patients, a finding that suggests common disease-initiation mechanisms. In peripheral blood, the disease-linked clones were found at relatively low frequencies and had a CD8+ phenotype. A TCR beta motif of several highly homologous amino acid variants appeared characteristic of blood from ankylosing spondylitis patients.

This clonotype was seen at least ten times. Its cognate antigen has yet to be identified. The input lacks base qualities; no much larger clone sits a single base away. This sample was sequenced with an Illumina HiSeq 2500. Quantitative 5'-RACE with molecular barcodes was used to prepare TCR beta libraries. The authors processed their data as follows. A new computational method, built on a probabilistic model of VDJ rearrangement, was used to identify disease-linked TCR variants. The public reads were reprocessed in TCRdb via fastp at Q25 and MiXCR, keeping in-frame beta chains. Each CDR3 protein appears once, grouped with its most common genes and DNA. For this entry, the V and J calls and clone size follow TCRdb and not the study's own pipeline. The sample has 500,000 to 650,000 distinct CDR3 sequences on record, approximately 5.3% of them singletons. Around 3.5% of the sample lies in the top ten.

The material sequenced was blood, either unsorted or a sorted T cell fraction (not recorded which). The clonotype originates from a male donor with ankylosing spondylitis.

In nucleotides, the sequence is TGTGCCAGCAGCCAAGGGGGGAAGCAGCATTTT. This is translated as CASSQGGKQHF. The sequence links TRBV7-2 to TRBJ1-5, and possibly TRBD1, on 6 matching bases. The CDR3 numbers 11 residues from cysteine through phenylalanine. Only the CDR3 part of the read is kept: 33 bases, read in frame from the first base. A distance of 12 bases separates the germline ends of V and J, which lose 5 bases and 13 bases respectively. The germline V gene yields SGHTA for CDR1 and FQGNSA for CDR2.